The 10 T cell receptor beta chains presented below share a single source sample, sequenced in a study of shared clonotypes between healthy human individuals. Some clones are missing from TCRdb's copy, which holds only in-frame ones; the method was immunoSEQ multiplex PCR. Of approximately 2,000,000 clones listed, about 90% were seen once; the top ten hold 0.37%. Sequences were obtained from naive CD4+ T cells from PBMCs. Subset defined: CD45RA+ positively selected. These receptors originate from a man younger than 30 in good health. Some clones in this sample may be carry-over from other donors' samples.

The chain recombines TRBV5-4 with TRBJ1-2; 7 positions match TRBD1. This CDR3 contains 13 residues. After removal of 4 bases from V and 6 bases from J, the junction contained 6 bases not matched to a gene. Germline CDR1 and CDR2: SGHNT and YYREEE (reference sequence). CDR3 coding DNA: TGTGCCAGCAGCCAGACAGGGTTAAATGGCTACACCTTC. It yields the protein CASSQTGLNGYTF.

Remarks on this clone: The sample holds other DNA sequences that translate to the same CDR3. The rearrangement joins TRBV10-3 to TRBJ1-5; 7 positions agree with TRBD1. Trimming cost V 2 bases and J 5 bases; bases outside gene matches: 3. CDR3 length: 14 amino acids. CDR1 is ENHRY and CDR2 is SYGVKD in the germline V gene. In DNA form, the CDR3 reads TGTGCCATCAGTGAGGGAGGGGGCGATCAGCCCCAGCATTTT. This encodes CAISEGGGDQPQHF.

This chain links TRBV9 with TRBJ2-1; D is tentatively TRBD1 or TRBD2 (5 bases each). There are 15 residues in the CDR3. Per germline, CDR1 SGDLS and CDR2 YYNGEE. V was cut by 6 bases and J by 2 bases, with 15 bases left in between. The CDR3, as DNA: TGTGCCAGCAACCGTGGGACGCTCGCCTACAATGAGCAGTTCTTC. It encodes CASNRGTLAYNEQFF.

This clone came up once. The chain recombines TRBV5-1 with TRBJ1-4; D gene uncertain. The CDR3 is made up of 16 amino acids. Trimming left V 0 bases short and J 2 bases short, with 11 bases between. Germline-derived CDR1 and CDR2 are SGHRS and YFSETQ. CDR3 nucleotide sequence: TGCGCCAGCAGCTTGGACCCCGTGTCTACTAATGAAAAACTGTTTTTT. Amino acid sequence: CASSLDPVSTNEKLFF.

V is TRBV4-1 and J is TRBJ2-2; tentative D call: TRBD2 (7 bases). CDR3 size: 17 residues. V lost 1 base and J lost 7, with 19 bases in between. Germline V CDR1 and CDR2: MGHRA, YSYEKL. This CDR3 reads CASSQVTGGAGVGELFF. The CDR3 DNA follows: TGCGCCAGCAGCCAAGTTACGGGGGGCGCGGGCGTCGGGGAGCTGTTTTTT.

The V gene is TRBV7-3, the J gene TRBJ1-2; TRBD1 is a possible D gene (5 bases). Trimming cost V 5 bases and J 0 bases, with 13 bases left between them. Germline V gene data show CDR1 as SGHTA and CDR2 as FQGTGA. This CDR3 is built from 15 residues. CDR3 DNA: TGTGCCAGCAGCCCGAGCGGGGGGTCTAACTATGGCTACACCTTC. Amino acids: CASSPSGGSNYGYTF.

The chain joins TRBV19 to TRBJ2-1; 8 bases map to TRBD1. Germline lookup yields CDR1 LNHDA and CDR2 SQIVND (reference sequence). V lost 6 bases to trimming and J lost 0 bases; unmatched junction nucleotides: 13. This CDR3 has 18 residues. CDR3 in amino acids: CASRRGQGAPSSYNEQFF. For the CDR3, the DNA is TGTGCCAGTAGACGAGGACAGGGAGCGCCGAGCTCCTACAATGAGCAGTTCTTC.

The sample holds one count of this clone. This chain joins TRBV27 and TRBJ2-1; 10 nucleotides match TRBD2. The V gene end was trimmed by 6 bases and the J gene end by 1 base; junction bases not matched to a gene: 12. This CDR3 contains 18 residues. Per germline, CDR1 MNHEY and CDR2 SMNVEV (reference sequence). The CDR3 region is CASSRHPQLAGSYNEQFF. As DNA, the CDR3 is TGTGCCAGCAGCCGTCACCCGCAACTAGCGGGATCCTACAATGAGCAGTTCTTC.

This rearrangement joins TRBV11-2 to TRBJ2-1; weak D call: TRBD1 (5 bases). The CDR3 has 14 residues. CDR1 and CDR2 from the germline V gene are SGHAT and FQNNGV. V was trimmed by 5 bases and J by 6 bases, leaving 14 bases between them. CDR3 protein: CASSPQGSTNEQFF. The CDR3 nucleotides are TGTGCCAGCAGCCCCCAGGGTAGCACCAATGAGCAGTTCTTC.

The V call is TRBV7-9, the J call TRBJ2-7; perhaps TRBD2 as D (6 bases). Trimming pared 0 bases from V and 0 bases from J, leaving 12 bases between. The CDR3 spans 16 residues. Germline V CDR1 and CDR2: SEHNR, FQNEAQ (reference sequence). The CDR3: CASSLAGTESSYEQYF. CDR3 nucleotides: TGTGCCAGCAGCTTAGCTGGGACTGAGAGCTCCTACGAGCAGTACTTC.